This record covers a single T cell receptor beta chain. In the authors' methods: The authors estimated nucleated cell counts from reference gene primer amplification. Only in-frame clones appear in the TCRdb table, and some are missing; sequencing was by immunoSEQ multiplex PCR. Clonal size and the V and J genes are those of that table, whereas D and trimming came from the DNA. In the table there are about 83,000 clones, about 86% of which are singletons. This entry belongs to a study of blood T cell repertoires in COVID-19. Study background: Samples of COVID-19 (acute and convalescent) were obtained from the United States, Italy and Spain. In each case, the material was cDNA or gDNA derived from T cells, B-cell-depleted T cells, or PBMCs.

CDR3 length: 14 amino acids. After removal of 6 bases from V and 5 bases from J, the junction contained 4 bases not matched to a gene. Germline-derived CDR1 and CDR2 are SNHLY and FYNNEI. The J gene is TRBJ2-3, the V gene TRBV2; 11 bases fit TRBD2. This TCR came from a woman of 80 years or more in a cohort sampled during active or convalescent COVID-19. Sequencing used peripheral blood. The CDR3 coding sequence is TGTGCCAGCAGATCGACTAGCGGGGTAGATACGCAGTATTTT. Protein product: CASRSTSGVDTQYF.